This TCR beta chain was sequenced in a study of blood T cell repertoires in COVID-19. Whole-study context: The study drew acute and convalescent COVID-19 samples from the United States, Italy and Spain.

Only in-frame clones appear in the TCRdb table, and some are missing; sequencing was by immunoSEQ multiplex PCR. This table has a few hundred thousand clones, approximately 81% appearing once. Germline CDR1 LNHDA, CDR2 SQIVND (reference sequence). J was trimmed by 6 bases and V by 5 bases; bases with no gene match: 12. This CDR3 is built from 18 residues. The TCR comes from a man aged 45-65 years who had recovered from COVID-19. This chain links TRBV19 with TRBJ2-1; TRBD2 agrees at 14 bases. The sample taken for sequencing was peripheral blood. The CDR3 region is CASSPRTSGGPWGNEQFF. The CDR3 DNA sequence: TGTGCCAGTAGTCCCCGGACTAGCGGGGGGCCATGGGGCAATGAGCAGTTCTTC. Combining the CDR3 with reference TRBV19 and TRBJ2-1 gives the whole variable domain DGGITQSPKYLFRKEGQNVTLSCEQNLNHDAMYWYRQDPGQGLRLIYYSQIVNDFQKGDIAEGYSVSREKKESFPLTVTSAQKNPTAFYLCASSPRTSGGPWGNEQFFGPGTRLTVL.